Listed here is a single T cell receptor beta chain. Antigen specificity is unknown. Naive CD8 populations comprised CD45RO-negative cells positively selected for CCR7, excluding terminally differentiated effector memory CD45RA+ cells. These data belong to a study of shared clonotypes between healthy human individuals. Findings of the study overall: The study drew on few donors, limiting represented genetic and exposure-history diversity.

Deep was the level used in running the assay. The table came from immunoSEQ multiplex PCR; TCRdb's copy has only in-frame clones and leaves some out. The data contain about 2.1 million clones, around 93% of them seen just once; the ten biggest clones take up under 2%. Material for sequencing was naive CD8+ T cells from PBMCs. The TCR sequence derives from a man younger than 35 in good health. Some clones in this sample may be carry-over from other donors' samples.

The CDR3 loop reads CASSPRGGGYEQYF. The CDR3 DNA reads as TGTGCCAGCAGCCCCCGTGGAGGGGGCTACGAGCAGTACTTC. V is TRBV5-5 and J is TRBJ2-7; D may be TRBD1 or TRBD2 (6 bases each). With 4 bases removed from V and 3 bases from J, the gap between germline ends came to 14 bases. There are 14 residues in the CDR3. Germline lookup yields CDR1 SGHKS and CDR2 YYEKEE (reference sequence).